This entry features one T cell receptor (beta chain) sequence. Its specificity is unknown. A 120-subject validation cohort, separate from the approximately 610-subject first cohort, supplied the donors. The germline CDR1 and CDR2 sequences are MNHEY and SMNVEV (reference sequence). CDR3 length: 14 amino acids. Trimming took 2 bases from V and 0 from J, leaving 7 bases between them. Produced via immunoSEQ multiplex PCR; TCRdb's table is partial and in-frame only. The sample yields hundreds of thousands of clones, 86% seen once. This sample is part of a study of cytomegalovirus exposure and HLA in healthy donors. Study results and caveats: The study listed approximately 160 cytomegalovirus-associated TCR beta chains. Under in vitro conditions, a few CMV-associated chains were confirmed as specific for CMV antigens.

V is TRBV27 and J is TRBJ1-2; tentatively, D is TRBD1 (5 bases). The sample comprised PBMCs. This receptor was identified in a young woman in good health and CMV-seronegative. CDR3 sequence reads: CASSLGGTNYGYTF. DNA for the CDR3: TGTGCCAGCAGTTTAGGGGGGACTAACTATGGCTACACCTTC.